The present T cell receptor beta chain was sequenced within a study of shared clonotypes between healthy human individuals (dated by TCRdb to 2018 to 2021). Some background on the complete study: The cohort comprised a couple of women and a few men aged 18 to 49 years. To increase sequencing depth and limit assay-specific biases, different laboratories used diverse techniques to prepare libraries and sequence TCR repertoires. Per donor, three plates each were used for CD4 naive and CD4 memory, two for CD8 naive, and one for CD8 memory. Between about 0.8 and 8.9 billion PBMCs per donor were obtained by leukapheresis. The study deeply sequenced blood TCR repertoires of about 5 healthy adults to estimate repertoire size and the extent of clonotype sharing between individuals. General conclusions and limits of the study: The genetic and exposure-history diversity represented was limited by the small number of donors. Naive subsets generally had larger estimated clonotype richness than memory subsets did. Even with the large sequencing depth, rarefaction of the sorted-subset datasets indicated that sequencing was incomplete. When several donors were compared, the shared fraction of clonotypes was around 4.6% for naive CD4, 3% to 4% for naive CD8, 2% to 2.5% for memory CD4, and 0.35% to 0.5% for memory CD8. Pairwise subsampling indicated that sequencing depth was expected to affect the degree of clonotype sharing among donors. Sampling was restricted to blood, and TCR repertoires in tissues likely differ from the TCR repertoires found in blood. Higher generation probabilities were observed for clonotypes shared by all four sorted-subset donors than for non-shared clonotypes.

The donors were healthy, HIV-negative adults who had no recently reported acute infections or vaccinations. Only Caucasian adults living in Nashville, Tennessee, USA were represented among the donors. CD4+ T cells were enriched by magnetic negative selection, after which naive cells were positively selected on CD45RA and the negative fraction was taken as the memory subset. Blood was collected by leukapheresis, and PBMCs were isolated by Ficoll-Histopaque density gradient centrifugation and then cryopreserved in liquid nitrogen vapor phase. Analytical flow cytometry was used to check the purity and quantity of each magnetically sorted T cell population. Each sorted fraction had its genomic DNA isolated and then quantified by UV absorbance on a Nanodrop 2000c. In the case of this clone: Its antigen is not yet known. No base qualities exist here, and no much larger clone lies one base off it.

TCR CDR3 regions were amplified from genomic DNA by multiplex PCR using the deep immunoSEQ assay. For each cell subset, the extracted genomic DNA was distributed evenly across all wells of several immunoSEQ 96-well plates, and each plate served as one replicate. For sorted subsets, each replicate PCR was loaded with about 0.2 ug genomic DNA, equivalent to approximately 27,000 T cell genomes. Purified libraries were quantified with a Qubit 3.0 fluorometer, sized on a Bioanalyzer 2100, and re-quantified with the KAPA Library Quantification kit. Each immunoSEQ 96-well plate was sequenced on its own single-read 150-cycle Illumina NextSeq 550 flow cell. In the authors' own workflow: Because the immunoSEQ output included only junctional sequences and no quality scores, the filtering could not be the same as the filtering used for full-length reads. Sequences were annotated with PyIR, a Python wrapper for IgBLAST v1.9, using IMGT germline references to assign V/J genes and CDR3. Reads with weak V/J assignments (E-value above 1e-6), missing CDR3, stop codons, out-of-frame junctions, or ambiguous translated residues were removed. V3J clonotypes were defined as sequences sharing an identical inferred V gene, J gene, and CDR3 amino acid sequence. Percentage overlap between repertoires was computed as shared unique clonotypes divided by the size of the smaller repertoire. Three approaches were used to assess repertoire richness: RTK rarefaction, the Chao1 estimator, and Recon v2.1 estimates of unobserved clonotypes. For all TCRbeta clonotypes obtained by the gDNA method from four donors, generation probabilities were computed with OLGA. Entries here come from immuneACCESS through TCRdb and include only in-frame sequences with V and J called. Some clones fail to appear in such tables; in the studies checked, an unresolved V gene covers under half of the shortfall, and the cause of the remainder is unknown. The D gene and trimming were derived from the DNA, and the V and J assignments and clone size from that table. Counted in this sample were about 660,000 clones; under 80% of them appeared once. The ten biggest clones cover 1.5% to 2% of the sample.

The CDR3 goes from the cysteine to the phenylalanine over 14 residues. This entry keeps only the CDR3 DNA: 42 bases, framed from base 1. CDR1 SGHRS and CDR2 YFSETQ were looked up in the germline V gene. V was cut back by 6 bases and J by 3 bases, leaving a gap of 12 bases between them. The rearrangement joined TRBV5-1 to TRBJ2-2, with an unclear D gene assignment. Sequenced input: memory CD4+ T cells sorted from blood. The label giving this sample's cell subset or site can be read as: CD45RA-negative fraction. The sequence came from a woman between 25 and 40 years old in good health. In nucleotide form, the sequence is TGCGCCAGCATTCTGGGCGCTGACACCGGGGAGCTGTTTTTT. The encoded protein is CASILGADTGELFF.